The T cell receptor (beta chain) under discussion was sequenced for a study of blood T cell repertoires in COVID-19. Study-level background: Some COVID-19 samples were acute and others convalescent; all came from the United States, Italy and Spain. T cells, B-cell-depleted T cells, or PBMCs provided the cDNA or gDNA that served as material.

In the authors' workflow: From reference gene primer amplification, estimates of nucleated cell counts were derived. TCRdb's copy holds only in-frame clones and misses some; the assay was immunoSEQ multiplex PCR. The DNA gave D and trimming, while V, J and clone size come from that table. Of more than 350,000 clones listed, around nine tenths are singletons. This CDR3 contains 13 residues. V was shortened by 9 bases and J by 6 bases, with 13 bases between the two germline ends. Germline assignment: CDR1 KGHDR and CDR2 SFDVKD. Two negative PCRs, clearance, or symptom resolution were required of recovered Cohort 3 donors.

Sequenced material: PBMCs or T cells enriched from blood (not recorded which). The clonotype comes from a woman aged 50 to 60 who had recovered from COVID-19. V gene TRBV24-1 combines with J gene TRBJ2-2; TRBD2 is a possible D gene (6 bases). This chain's CDR3 is CATSVGGSGELFF. CDR3 in DNA: TGTGCCACCTCGGTGGGAGGATCCGGGGAGCTGTTTTTT.